The clone carrying this T cell receptor beta chain was found many times. These data are taken from a study of molecular identifiers for immune sequencing clone quantification. Study as a whole: Within a replicate experiment, RNA obtained from either about 21,000 or 97,000 naive CD8 cells was divided into five aliquots, and four of those aliquots were then sequenced.

TCRdb reprocessed the PCR reads with MiXCR, giving one entry per CDR3 protein. There are around 460,000 distinct CDR3 sequences in the sample; roughly a fifth occur only once, and roughly 0.81% lies in the top ten. Germline values: CDR1 SGHVS, CDR2 FQNEAQ. Trimming at V came to 5 bases and at J to 0 bases, leaving 10 bases not matched to a gene. The CDR3 runs to 18 residues. Sequencing used naive CD8+ T cells from blood, with Jurkat cell RNA spiked in. Specified subset: FACS-sorted CD8+CD4-CCR7+CD45RA+ naive T cells. This TCR derives from a human donor in good health. Some libraries in this study had Jurkat cell RNA spiked in. V and J are TRBV7-8 and TRBJ2-6; 7 positions agree with TRBD1. CDR3 DNA sequence: TGTGCCAGCAGCCCTTTTAGACAGGGCCCCTCTGGGGCCAACGTCCTGACTTTC. Protein: CASSPFRQGPSGANVLTF.